The sequence of this T cell receptor beta chain was determined in a study of blood T cell repertoires in COVID-19. Germline CDR1 reads SNHLY; CDR2 reads FYNNEI. Trimming stripped 5 bases from V and 2 bases from J, with 15 bases between. The CDR3 has 15 amino acids. Authors' processing steps: Using reference gene primer amplification, nucleated cell counts were estimated. The table came from immunoSEQ multiplex PCR; TCRdb's copy has only in-frame clones and leaves some out. V, J and clone size were drawn from that table, and D and trimming were deduced from the DNA. The sample yields 200,000 to 300,000 clones, approximately 86% seen once.

Sequencing was carried out using peripheral blood. This rearrangement joins TRBV2 to TRBJ1-2; a weak D match, TRBD1 (6 bases). This clonotype was sampled from a man aged 25-45 years with active or convalescent COVID-19. The CDR3 protein is CASSPTGEANYGYTF. The CDR3 DNA follows: TGTGCCAGCAGTCCGACAGGAGAAGCCAACTATGGCTACACCTTC.